The 10 T cell receptor beta chains below all came from one sample that was sequenced in a study of blood T cell repertoires in COVID-19 (dated by TCRdb to the early 2020s). Receptors were amplified or captured by the immunoSEQ multiplex PCR assay. TCRdb retrieved this table from immuneACCESS and kept in-frame rearrangements only. Not all clones are present; in checked studies, unresolved V genes account for under half, and no reason is known for the remainder. The sample table records approximately 150,000 clones; over 75% of these occur just once. Of the sample, roughly 12% falls within the top ten clones. What was sequenced was peripheral blood. The receptors stem from a young man with COVID-19, enrolled during active disease.

The chain carries TRBV4-1 and TRBJ2-7, with TRBD1 identical over 9 bases. J lost 4 bases, V lost 5 bases, and 9 bases had no gene match. The CDR3 extends over 15 amino acids. CDR1 and CDR2 from the germline V gene are MGHRA and YSYEKL. The CDR3 spells CASSYRTGVGYEQYF. CDR3 coding DNA: TGCGCCAGCAGCTATCGGACAGGGGTGGGTTACGAGCAGTACTTC.

This chain joins TRBV4-1 and TRBJ2-7, with no clear D. CDR1 and CDR2 (germline): MGHRA, YSYEKL. Trimming pared 1 base from V and 2 bases from J, leaving 12 bases between. The CDR3 spans 15 residues. The CDR3 loop reads CASSQAHSSAYEQYF. CDR3 sequence (DNA): TGCGCCAGCAGCCAAGCTCACAGTTCAGCCTACGAGCAGTACTTC.

The chain couples TRBV4-2 to TRBJ2-1; D not resolved. CDR1 is LGHNA and CDR2 is YNFKEQ in the germline V gene. V gave up 1 base and J gave up 3 bases, with 13 bases separating them. This CDR3 spans 16 amino acids. CDR3 region: CASSQALRTLYNEQFF. The CDR3, as DNA: TGTGCCAGCAGCCAAGCCCTGCGAACCCTCTACAATGAGCAGTTCTTC.

The chain carries TRBV7-9 and TRBJ2-6, with unresolved D. The CDR3 is made up of 15 amino acids. CDR1 is SEHNR and CDR2 is FQNEAQ in the germline V gene (reference sequence). Trimming stripped 4 bases from V and 4 bases from J, with 11 bases between. CDR3 sequence reads: CASSSPVGGANVLTF. The CDR3 DNA follows: TGTGCCAGCAGCTCCCCGGTGGGCGGGGCCAACGTCCTGACTTTC.

The J gene is TRBJ2-1, the V gene TRBV7-9; 7 bases agree with TRBD2. V was pared by 1 base and J by 3 bases, with 3 bases of the junction left unmatched. Germline assignment: CDR1 SEHNR and CDR2 FQNEAQ (reference sequence). The CDR3 totals 15 residues. This CDR3 reads CASSLGGSYYNEQFF. The CDR3 DNA reads as TGTGCCAGCAGCTTAGGCGGGAGCTACTACAATGAGCAGTTCTTC. The full variable domain, with the rest looked up from reference TRBV7-9 and TRBJ2-1, is DTGVSQNPRHKITKRGQNVTFRCDPISEHNRLYWYRQTLGQGPEFLTYFQNEAQLEKSRLLSDRFSAERPKGSFSTLEIQRTEQGDSAMYLCASSLGGSYYNEQFFGPGTRLTVL.

The chain recombines TRBV7-2 with TRBJ2-3; 11 nucleotides agree with TRBD2. Trimming took 4 bases from V and 4 from J; bases not matched to a gene: 4. Germline V gene sequence: CDR1 SGHTA, CDR2 FQGNSA. This CDR3 contains 15 residues. The CDR3 protein is CASSSTSGRPDTQYF. CDR3 DNA: TGTGCCAGCAGCTCTACTAGCGGGAGACCAGATACGCAGTATTTT.

This chain joins TRBV7-8 and TRBJ1-2; 7 bases fit TRBD1. This CDR3 region has 15 residues. Germline V gives CDR1 SGHVS, CDR2 FQNEAQ. Trimming at V came to 5 bases and at J to 0 bases, leaving 6 bases not matched to a gene. DNA for the CDR3: TGTGCCAGCAGCCCGGACAGGCGTTCTAACTATGGCTACACCTTC. Its protein is CASSPDRRSNYGYTF.

V usage is TRBV6-6 and J usage is TRBJ1-1; 7 bases align to TRBD1. Germline trimming cut 6 bases from V and 2 bases from J; bases unmatched to any gene: 9. This CDR3 contains 15 residues. CDR1 is MNHNY and CDR2 is SVGAGI in the germline V gene (reference sequence). The CDR3 DNA reads TGTGCCAGCAGCCCAGGGGGGTATGGAAACACTGAAGCTTTCTTT. It specifies CASSPGGYGNTEAFF.

This clone has only one observation. The rearrangement links TRBV19 to TRBJ1-5, with 8 bases that match TRBD1. The CDR3 loop spans 15 amino acids. The germline V gene has CDR1 LNHDA and CDR2 SQIVND (reference sequence). The trim removed 6 bases at V and 5 bases at J, leaving 9 bases unmatched. The CDR3 nucleotides read TGTGCCAGTAGGAATGACAGGGGAGGATATCAGCCCCAGCATTTT. As protein: CASRNDRGGYQPQHF.

The rearrangement links TRBV19 to TRBJ2-7; tentative D call: TRBD1 (6 bases). The V gene lost 5 bases and the J gene lost 1 base, with 15 bases spanning the gap. In germline, CDR1 is LNHDA, CDR2 SQIVND (reference sequence). The CDR3 is 15 residues long. The CDR3 bases are TGTGCCAGTAGTCTACAGCAGGGGCGGTCCTACGAGCAGTACTTC. Residues: CASSLQQGRSYEQYF.